The next 29 T cell receptor beta chains were all read from a single sample in a study of PD-1 blockade in mismatch repair-deficient tumors. Clones were sequenced by immunoSEQ multiplex PCR, and TCRdb holds only the in-frame ones, with some missing. The table shows roughly 32,000 clones, with 75% to 90% occurring only once. The sequencing used PBMCs, collected approximately 6 weeks after starting pembrolizumab. Receptors originate from an adult with mismatch repair-deficient cancer.

The CDR3 nucleotides are TGTGCCAGCAGCTTAAGGACTAGGGGCTACAATGAGCAGTTCTTC. Translated: CASSLRTRGYNEQFF. V gene TRBV7-3 combines with J gene TRBJ2-1, with 7 bases lining up with TRBD2. CDR1 is SGHTA, CDR2 FQGTGA, per germline. The CDR3 loop spans 15 amino acids. Trimming removed 1 base from V and 3 bases from J; junction bases left unmatched: 3.

V gene TRBV7-6 combines with J gene TRBJ2-2; 9 nucleotides align to TRBD2. Germline V gene sequence: CDR1 SGHVS, CDR2 FNYEAQ. The V gene end was trimmed by 5 bases and the J gene end by 7 bases; junction bases not matched to a gene: 8. CDR3 length: 15 residues. The CDR3 sequence: CASSVSGSGDGELFF. The CDR3 nucleotides are TGTGCCAGCAGCGTTAGCGGGAGTGGGGACGGGGAGCTGTTTTTT. The complete variable domain, with remaining parts taken from reference TRBV7-6 and TRBJ2-2, reads GAGVSQSPRYKVTKRGQDVALRCDPISGHVSLYWYRQALGQGPEFLTYFNYEAQQDKSGLPNDRFSAERPEGSISTLTIQRTEQRDSAMYRCASSVSGSGDGELFFGEGSRLTVL.

This clone was seen only a few times. V gene TRBV4-2 combines with J gene TRBJ2-1, with a weak D call TRBD2 (5 bases). Germline values: CDR1 LGHNA, CDR2 YNFKEQ. The ends were cut back, 0 bases at V and 15 bases at J, with 18 bases in the middle. The length of the CDR3 is 14 residues. The CDR3 DNA sequence: TGTGCCAGCAGCCAAGATCCCCGGACTGTGCGGCGGTTCTTC. Residues: CASSQDPRTVRRFF.

The rearrangement uses TRBV20-1 and TRBJ2-7; no clear D. The CDR3 loop spans 11 amino acids. Trimming shortened V by 4 bases and J by 5 bases, and 9 bases separated the two germline ends. CDR1 is DFQATT, CDR2 SNEGSKA, per germline (reference sequence). CDR3 region: CSAIMGHEQYF. CDR3 DNA: TGCAGTGCTATTATGGGCCACGAGCAGTACTTC.

The chain couples TRBV29-1 to TRBJ2-3; maybe TRBD2 (7 bases). The V gene lost 1 base and the J gene lost 1 base, with 15 bases spanning the gap. The CDR3 runs 16 residues. The germline V gene has CDR1 SQVTM and CDR2 ANQGSEA. CDR3 protein: CSVEGGGGLGTDTQYF. The CDR3 coding sequence is TGCAGCGTTGAAGGGGGGGGCGGCCTAGGCACAGATACGCAGTATTTT.

CDR3 loop: CATSRGQGARDEQFF. The CDR3 nucleotides are TGTGCCACCAGCAGAGGGCAGGGGGCCCGGGATGAGCAGTTCTTC. The chain recombines TRBV15 with TRBJ2-1; 8 bases are a match to TRBD1. The CDR3 has 15 residues. With V trimmed by 1 base and J by 8 bases, 7 bases remained unmatched. CDR1 LNHNV and CDR2 YYDKDF come from the germline V gene (reference sequence).

Notes on this clone: Different DNA sequences within this sample yield the same CDR3. J is TRBJ2-7 and V is TRBV5-1; 7 nucleotides match TRBD1. J was trimmed by 6 bases and V by 4 bases; bases with no gene match: 10. The CDR3 contains 14 residues. Germline CDR1 reads SGHRS; CDR2 reads YFSETQ. The CDR3 nucleotides read TGCGCCAGCAGCCCAGGGGGAGCCGTACGCGAGCAGTACTTC. It specifies CASSPGGAVREQYF.

This chain links TRBV27 with TRBJ1-5; 9 nucleotides match TRBD1. CDR3 length equals 15 residues. The V and J ends lost 5 bases and 3 bases, in that order; junction bases with no gene match: 5. Germline loops: CDR1 MNHEY, CDR2 SMNVEV (reference sequence). The CDR3 coding sequence is TGTGCCAGCAGTGGGGGGACAGGGATCAATCAGCCCCAGCATTTT. Translating gives CASSGGTGINQPQHF.

This sequence joins TRBV29-1 and TRBJ2-1; D perhaps matches TRBD2 (5 bases). Germline V gene lookup returns CDR1 SQVTM and CDR2 ANQGSEA. This CDR3 has 13 residues. V was trimmed by 3 bases and J by 4 bases, leaving 10 bases between them. The CDR3: CSVDLGGYNEQFF. The CDR3 DNA reads as TGCAGCGTTGATTTGGGCGGGTACAATGAGCAGTTCTTC.

This clone was detected a few times. V gene TRBV28 combines with J gene TRBJ1-5; TRBD1 aligns across 8 bases. The J segment lost 3 bases and the V segment lost 5 bases, leaving 9 bases of the junction unmatched. The CDR3 consists of 16 residues. From germline, CDR1 is MDHEN and CDR2 SYDVKM. The CDR3 protein is CASSPRTGILNQPQHF. Here the CDR3 DNA reads TGTGCCAGCAGTCCGAGGACAGGGATACTCAATCAGCCCCAGCATTTT.

This clone was recorded a few times. The chain employs TRBV5-1 and TRBJ1-3; D is undetermined. The CDR3 consists of 11 residues. Germline V gene data show CDR1 as SGHRS and CDR2 as YFSETQ. Trimming removed 4 bases from V and 4 bases from J, with 3 bases in between. The CDR3 loop reads CASSPGNTIYF. The CDR3 DNA reads TGCGCCAGCAGCCCGGGAAACACCATATATTTT.

The DNA of the CDR3 is TGTGCCAGCTCACCACTTGGACAGGGCTTCCACGAGCAGTACTTC. Translating gives CASSPLGQGFHEQYF. V is TRBV18 and J is TRBJ2-7; 8 nucleotides match TRBD1. In germline, CDR1 is KGHSH, CDR2 LQKENI. The CDR3 is 15 residues long. J was trimmed by 5 bases and V by 1 base; bases with no gene match: 7.

V is TRBV5-8 and J is TRBJ1-5, with D tentatively TRBD1 (6 bases). CDR3 length: 14 residues. V shed 1 base and J shed 7 bases, with 12 bases lying between them. Germline assignment: CDR1 SGHTS and CDR2 YDEGEE. CDR3 coding DNA: TGTGCCAGCAGCTTGCTCCCCCAGGGGCAGCCCCAGCATTTT. Encoded protein: CASSLLPQGQPQHF.

The chain is built from TRBV7-2 and TRBJ1-1; D is perhaps TRBD1 (5 bases). Germline V gene lookup returns CDR1 SGHTA and CDR2 FQGNSA. The germline V and J ends were trimmed by 5 bases and 1 base, with 14 bases remaining between them. The CDR3 loop spans 15 amino acids. The CDR3 DNA is TGTGCCAGCAGCCCCCGGAGGGGCGCGAACACTGAAGCTTTCTTT. Translated, it gives CASSPRRGANTEAFF.

This clone was seen just once. This CDR3 reads CASSVTTGNYGYTF. In nucleotides, the CDR3 is TGTGCCAGCAGCGTCACGACAGGGAACTATGGCTACACCTTC. The chain links TRBV9 to TRBJ1-2, with 7 nucleotides matching TRBD1. With 2 bases clipped from V and 2 bases from J, the junction kept 3 bases outside the gene matches. The CDR3 is 14 residues long. CDR1 is SGDLS, CDR2 YYNGEE, per germline.

This chain links TRBV9 with TRBJ2-7; D not certain. CDR1 and CDR2 (germline): SGDLS, YYNGEE. This CDR3 is 13 amino acids long. Trimming shortened V by 3 bases and J by 3 bases, and 10 bases separated the two germline ends. The chain's CDR3 is CASSGVPVYEQYF. The CDR3 nucleotides are TGTGCCAGCAGCGGTGTACCAGTCTACGAGCAGTACTTC.

This clone appeared once. V and J are TRBV18 and TRBJ1-2; a weak D match, TRBD1 (5 bases). V was trimmed by 3 bases and J by 4 bases, leaving 15 bases between them. Germline values: CDR1 KGHSH, CDR2 LQKENI. The CDR3 loop spans 15 amino acids. DNA of the CDR3: TGTGCCAGCTCACCTAGGATGGAGGGACCCTATGGCTACACCTTC. Translating gives CASSPRMEGPYGYTF.

The rearrangement joins TRBV2 to TRBJ2-1, with 8 bases that match TRBD1. After removal of 5 bases from V and 9 bases from J, the junction contained 9 bases not matched to a gene. Germline-derived CDR1 and CDR2 are SNHLY and FYNNEI. The CDR3 extends over 14 amino acids. The CDR3 DNA sequence: TGTGCCAGCAGTCGTGACAGGGGAGGTAGTGAGCAGTTCTTC. Translating gives CASSRDRGGSEQFF. Supplemented by reference TRBV2 and TRBJ2-1, the full variable domain reads EPEVTQTPSHQVTQMGQEVILRCVPISNHLYFYWYRQILGQKVEFLVSFYNNEISEKSEIFDDQFSVERPDGSNFTLKIRSTKLEDSAMYFCASSRDRGGSEQFFGPGTRLTVL.

This chain joins TRBV19 and TRBJ1-2; D gene unclear. Germline CDR1 reads LNHDA; CDR2 reads SQIVND (reference sequence). This CDR3 has 13 amino acids. V lost 3 bases, J lost 2 bases, and 7 bases lay in between. The CDR3 is CASSINLNYGYTF. CDR3 in DNA: TGTGCCAGTAGTATCAACCTAAACTATGGCTACACCTTC.

This clone was picked up a small number of times. The CDR3 region has the DNA TGTGCCAGCAGACCATCCGGGACTAGCAACTCCTACGAGCAGTACTTC. It encodes CASRPSGTSNSYEQYF. The chain couples TRBV7-8 to TRBJ2-7; 9 positions match TRBD2. V trimming: 6 bases; J trimming: 0 bases; junction bases outside the gene matches: 9. The CDR3 runs 16 residues. Germline CDR1 reads SGHVS; CDR2 reads FQNEAQ.

The J gene is TRBJ2-5, the V gene TRBV7-2, with 9 bases identical to TRBD2. The length of the CDR3 is 15 residues. Germline assignment: CDR1 SGHTA and CDR2 FQGNSA. The junction had 3 bases not matched to a gene; V was cut back by 1 base and J by 3 bases. The CDR3 loop is CASSLVSSGEETQYF. Written as DNA, the CDR3 is TGTGCCAGCAGCTTAGTTTCTAGCGGGGAAGAGACCCAGTACTTC.

CDR3 nucleotides: TGTGCCAGTAGTATAGACAGGGGGTCCTCCTACAATGAGCAGTTCTTC. Translating it yields CASSIDRGSSYNEQFF. The chain employs TRBV19 and TRBJ2-1; 7 nucleotides agree with TRBD1. The CDR3 totals 16 residues. J gave up 0 bases and V 0 bases, and 2 bases lay outside the gene matches. Germline-derived CDR1 and CDR2 are LNHDA and SQIVND (reference sequence).

This clone was observed once. This chain links TRBV18 with TRBJ2-5, with 14 bases aligning to TRBD2. The CDR3 is 17 residues long. Losses at the gene ends were 6 bases for V and 2 bases for J; bases not matched to a gene: 8. Germline CDR1 and CDR2: KGHSH and LQKENI. The CDR3 here is CASSQTSGRGNQETQYF. The DNA of the CDR3 is TGTGCCAGCTCCCAGACTAGCGGGAGGGGCAATCAAGAGACCCAGTACTTC.

The V and J genes are TRBV6-5 and TRBJ1-5, with a tentative D call TRBD1 (5 bases). Germline V gives CDR1 MNHEY, CDR2 SVGAGI. The CDR3 consists of 15 residues. With 6 bases removed from V and 3 bases from J, the gap between germline ends came to 15 bases. CDR3 protein: CASSSVGGNNQPQHF. In DNA form, the CDR3 reads TGTGCCAGCAGCTCCGTGGGGGGAAACAATCAGCCCCAGCATTTT.

This clone was observed once. The V and J genes are TRBV6-6 and TRBJ1-1, with D hard to call. V was clipped by 8 bases and J by 1 base, with 14 bases between them. Germline loops: CDR1 MNHNY, CDR2 SVGAGI (reference sequence). This CDR3 region has 14 residues. The CDR3 reads CASGLLGGNTEAFF. The DNA of the CDR3 is TGTGCCAGCGGGCTACTGGGTGGGAACACTGAAGCTTTCTTT.

The genes are TRBV7-9 and TRBJ2-7, with 9 bases lining up with TRBD2. This CDR3 is built from 12 residues. V dropped 7 bases and J dropped 8; count of bases not matched to a gene: 6. Germline CDR1 SEHNR, CDR2 FQNEAQ (reference sequence). The CDR3, as DNA: TGTGCCAGCACTGGGGCTAGCGGGAAGCAGTACTTC. Protein: CASTGASGKQYF.

The chain joins TRBV7-8 to TRBJ1-2; 7 bases match TRBD1. This CDR3 is 15 amino acids long. J was trimmed by 3 bases and V by 0 bases; bases with no gene match: 4. Germline values: CDR1 SGHVS, CDR2 FQNEAQ. CDR3: CASSLAAGGYYGYTF. CDR3 DNA sequence: TGTGCCAGCAGCTTAGCCGCAGGGGGTTACTATGGCTACACCTTC. The full variable domain, in which reference TRBV7-8 and TRBJ1-2 provide the parts outside the CDR3, is GAGVSQSPRYKVAKRGQDVALRCDPISGHVSLFWYQQALGQGPEFLTYFQNEAQLDKSGLPSDRFFAERPEGSVSTLKIQRTQQEDSAVYLCASSLAAGGYYGYTFGSGTRLTVV.

The chain links TRBV28 to TRBJ2-1; 9 nucleotides agree with TRBD1. From germline, CDR1 is MDHEN and CDR2 SYDVKM. This CDR3 comprises 12 residues. V lost 11 bases and J lost 5; bases outside the gene matches: 4. CDR3 DNA sequence: TGTGCCGCACAGGGGGCCGACAATGAGCAGTTCTTC. The encoded protein is CAAQGADNEQFF.

V usage is TRBV7-9 and J usage is TRBJ1-2; 7 nucleotides match TRBD1. This CDR3 is 13 amino acids long. J lost 7 bases, V lost 2 bases, and 4 bases had no gene match. Germline V lookup: CDR1 SEHNR, CDR2 FQNEAQ (reference sequence). The DNA of the CDR3 is TGTGCCAGCAGCTTACGACAGGGTTTTGGCTACACCTTC. Its translation is CASSLRQGFGYTF. Full variable domain (rest looked up from reference TRBV7-9 and TRBJ1-2): DTGVSQNPRHKITKRGQNVTFRCDPISEHNRLYWYRQTLGQGPEFLTYFQNEAQLEKSRLLSDRFSAERPKGSFSTLEIQRTEQGDSAMYLCASSLRQGFGYTFGSGTRLTVV.